The T cell receptor (beta chain) described here comes from a study of blood T cells in healthy people across ages. A second about 7 to 12 cycle PCR used barcoded and J-beta primers. One entry per CDR3 protein, called by TCRdb with MiXCR from the 5' RACE reads. The sample carries around 700,000 distinct CDR3 sequences, approximately 25% recorded once. Trimming left V 0 bases short and J 5 bases short, with 13 bases between. There are 15 residues in the CDR3. Germline-derived CDR1 and CDR2 are MGHRA and YSYEKL. The same data also contributed to another study, on T cells of mothers and their children.

This sequence was found in a boy younger than 18 in good health. The sequenced sample consisted of blood. The V gene is TRBV4-1, the J gene TRBJ2-5; maybe TRBD1 (6 bases). The CDR3 coding sequence is TGCGCCAGCAGCCAAGACAGGGGATTGAGGGAGACCCAGTACTTC. The encoded protein is CASSQDRGLRETQYF.